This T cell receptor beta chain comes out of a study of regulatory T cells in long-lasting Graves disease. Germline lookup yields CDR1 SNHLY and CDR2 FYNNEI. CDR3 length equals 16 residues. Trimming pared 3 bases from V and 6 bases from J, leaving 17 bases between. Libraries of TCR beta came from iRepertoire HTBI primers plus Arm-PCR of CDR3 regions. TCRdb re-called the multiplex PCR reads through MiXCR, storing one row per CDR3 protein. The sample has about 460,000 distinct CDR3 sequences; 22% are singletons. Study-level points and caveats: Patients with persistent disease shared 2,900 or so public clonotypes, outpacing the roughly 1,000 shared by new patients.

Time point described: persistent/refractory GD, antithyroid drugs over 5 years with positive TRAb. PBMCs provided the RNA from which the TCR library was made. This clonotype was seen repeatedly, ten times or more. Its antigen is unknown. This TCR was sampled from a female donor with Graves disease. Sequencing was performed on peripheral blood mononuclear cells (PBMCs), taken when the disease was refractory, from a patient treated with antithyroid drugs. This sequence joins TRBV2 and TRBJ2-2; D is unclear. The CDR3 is CASSEAANTLAGELFF. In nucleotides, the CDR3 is TGTGCCAGCAGTGAGGCTGCCAACACCTTAGCCGGGGAGCTGTTTTTT.